This T cell receptor (beta chain) was obtained from a study of CD8 T cells in ankylosing spondylitis. General observations from the study: Disease-linked clones reportedly concentrated significantly in matched ankylosing spondylitis synovial fluid. Disease-linked clones displayed a CD8+ phenotype and appeared relatively rarely in peripheral blood.

Molecular-barcoded quantitative 5'-RACE produced these TCR beta libraries. TCRdb independently ran MiXCR on the 5' RACE reads; one entry per CDR3 protein. The sample carries tens of thousands of distinct CDR3 sequences, about 27% recorded once. V was pared by 0 bases and J by 4 bases, with 8 bases between. The CDR3 loop spans 14 amino acids. Per the germline V gene, CDR1 is SGHRS and CDR2 is YFSETQ. As concerns this clonotype: The antigen is unknown.

Sequenced: blood, either unsorted or a sorted T cell fraction (not recorded which). V gene TRBV5-1 combines with J gene TRBJ2-1; D gene ambiguous. This clonotype was obtained from a male donor with ankylosing spondylitis or in good health (not recorded which). The CDR3 reads CASSLDLLYNEQFF. The CDR3 bases are TGCGCCAGCAGCTTGGATCTACTTTACAATGAGCAGTTCTTC.